A selection of T cell receptor beta chains follows, all from one sample in a study of shared clonotypes between healthy human individuals. Clones were read by immunoSEQ multiplex PCR, and TCRdb kept only the in-frame ones, dropping some. The data hold some 2,000,000 clones, with about 95% observed a single time. The sequenced sample consisted of naive CD8+ T cells sorted from blood. Receptor source: a man aged 18 to 30 in good health. Each CDR3 is given with its conserved first and last residue. The D gene is left open where the match is weak. Where a row states a size, it is once, few, many or the class of an expanded clone; other rows omit it.

TRBV5-1	.	TRBJ2-7	.	CASSTAGGGTEYPYEQYF	TGCGCCAGCAGCACCGCGGGCGGCGGGACGGAATATCCCTACGAGCAGTACTTC
TRBV9	.	TRBJ2-2	many	CASSVGAEGELFF	TGTGCCAGCAGCGTAGGGGCGGAGGGGGAGCTGTTTTTT
TRBV7-9	.	TRBJ2-6	.	CASSVVGAGANVLTF	TGTGCCAGCAGCGTAGTCGGGGCTGGGGCCAACGTCCTGACTTTC
TRBV7-9	TRBD2	TRBJ2-4	.	CASSLGLAGWKNIQYF	TGTGCCAGCAGCTTAGGACTAGCGGGATGGAAGAACATTCAGTACTTC
TRBV19	TRBD1	TRBJ1-1	.	CASTTFDRATRDTEAFF	TGTGCCAGTACTACGTTCGACAGGGCGACTAGGGACACTGAAGCTTTCTTT
TRBV27	.	TRBJ1-1	.	CASSETGVGTEAFF	TGTGCCAGCAGTGAGACAGGAGTCGGCACTGAAGCTTTCTTT
TRBV10-3	TRBD1	TRBJ1-3	.	CAISRTGETSGNTIYF	TGTGCCATCAGTCGTACAGGGGAAACGTCTGGAAACACCATATATTTT
TRBV2	.	TRBJ2-1	.	CASSGELGPAGSYNEQFF	TGTGCCAGCAGTGGCGAGCTGGGGCCTGCTGGCTCCTACAATGAGCAGTTCTTC
TRBV5-1	.	TRBJ2-5	.	CASSLRGEETQYF	TGCGCCAGCAGCCTAAGGGGAGAAGAGACCCAGTACTTC
TRBV30	.	TRBJ2-7	.	CAWSGGYEQYF	TGTGCCTGGAGCGGTGGTTACGAGCAGTACTTC
TRBV9	.	TRBJ2-2	.	CASSASLTHPSNTGELFF	TGTGCCAGCAGCGCCTCGCTGACGCACCCATCGAACACCGGGGAGCTGTTTTTT
TRBV9	.	TRBJ2-1	.	CASSEWSWSSYNEQFF	TGTGCCAGCAGCGAGTGGAGTTGGAGCTCCTACAATGAGCAGTTCTTC
TRBV7-2	.	TRBJ2-2	.	CASSSIAEGTGELFF	TGTGCCAGCAGTTCAATAGCGGAGGGGACCGGGGAGCTGTTTTTT
TRBV15	.	TRBJ2-5	once	CATSRDGEQETQYF	TGTGCCACCAGCAGAGATGGGGAGCAAGAGACCCAGTACTTC
TRBV7-2	TRBD2	TRBJ2-5	.	CASSSPWAGGQETQYF	TGTGCCAGCAGCTCCCCGTGGGCGGGGGGCCAAGAGACCCAGTACTTC
TRBV4-1	.	TRBJ2-7	.	CASSQDSQAEQYF	TGCGCCAGCAGCCAAGATTCACAGGCTGAGCAGTACTTC
TRBV6-6	TRBD2	TRBJ2-3	.	CASRLAGGPDTQYF	TGTGCCAGCAGACTAGCGGGGGGGCCGGATACGCAGTATTTT
TRBV6-5	.	TRBJ2-5	.	CASSYGRVQETQYF	TGTGCCAGCAGTTACGGACGGGTACAAGAGACCCAGTACTTC
TRBV6-5	TRBD1	TRBJ1-6	few	CASTAGGNSPLHF	TGTGCCAGCACCGCAGGGGGGAATTCACCCCTCCACTTT
TRBV10-2	TRBD2	TRBJ2-2	.	CASSELAEQNTGELFF	TGCGCCAGCAGTGAACTAGCGGAACAGAACACCGGGGAGCTGTTTTTT
TRBV5-1	TRBD2	TRBJ2-6	.	CASSLAGGLAVPSGANVLTF	TGCGCCAGCAGCTTGGCGGGGGGACTAGCCGTACCCTCTGGGGCCAACGTCCTGACTTTC
TRBV7-9	.	TRBJ2-3	.	CASSPGTDTQYF	TGTGCCAGCAGCCCGGGGACAGATACGCAGTATTTT
TRBV4-1	.	TRBJ2-1	.	CASSQRQGNEQFF	TGCGCCAGCAGCCAACGCCAGGGGAATGAGCAGTTCTTC
TRBV10-1	.	TRBJ2-1	.	CASSDHSARIDEQFF	TGCGCCAGCAGTGACCACTCCGCCCGGATTGATGAGCAGTTCTTC
TRBV6-5	TRBD2	TRBJ2-2	.	CASSYGLATGELFF	TGTGCCAGCAGTTACGGACTAGCCACCGGGGAGCTGTTTTTT
TRBV10-2	.	TRBJ1-6	.	CASSESTVSYNSPLHF	TGCGCCAGCAGTGAGTCGACAGTTTCGTATAATTCACCCCTCCACTTT
TRBV7-9	TRBD2	TRBJ2-7	.	CASSNAGLAGASEQYF	TGTGCCAGCAGCAATGCGGGGCTAGCGGGAGCAAGCGAGCAGTACTTC
TRBV13	.	TRBJ1-1	.	CASSPPDLRWAEAFF	TGTGCCAGCAGCCCCCCGGACCTGCGGTGGGCTGAAGCTTTCTTT
TRBV7-9	.	TRBJ2-7	.	CASSSSPGLRYEQYF	TGTGCCAGCAGCTCGAGCCCGGGACTTCGCTACGAGCAGTACTTC
TRBV13	.	TRBJ2-3	.	CASSLVQLPDTQYF	TGTGCCAGCAGCTTAGTTCAGCTTCCAGATACGCAGTATTTT
TRBV27	.	TRBJ1-5	.	CASSNEPGIESNQPQHF	TGTGCCAGCAGTAACGAACCAGGGATCGAGAGCAATCAGCCCCAGCATTTT
TRBV9	.	TRBJ2-2	.	CASSVDPRKTNTGELFF	TGTGCCAGCAGCGTTGACCCCCGGAAGACGAACACCGGGGAGCTGTTTTTT
TRBV19	TRBD1	TRBJ2-7	.	CASSHRDRGYEQYF	TGTGCCAGTAGTCACCGGGACAGGGGATACGAGCAGTACTTC
TRBV9	.	TRBJ2-7	.	CASSARAMSYEQYF	TGTGCCAGCAGCGCCCGGGCTATGTCCTACGAGCAGTACTTC
TRBV7-6	.	TRBJ2-2	.	CASSHRNTGELFF	TGTGCCAGCAGCCACAGAAACACCGGGGAGCTGTTTTTT
TRBV5-4	.	TRBJ2-7	.	CASSLAHGGSYEQYF	TGTGCCAGCAGCTTGGCCCATGGGGGTTCCTACGAGCAGTACTTC
TRBV20-1	.	TRBJ1-1	.	CSASYGEAFF	TGCAGTGCTAGTTACGGGGAAGCTTTCTTT
TRBV4-1	.	TRBJ2-2	once	CASSTTGARTGELFF	TGCGCCAGCAGCACCACCGGGGCCAGAACCGGGGAGCTGTTTTTT
TRBV13	TRBD1	TRBJ2-1	.	CASSSGTDYNEQFF	TGTGCCAGCAGCTCGGGGACAGACTACAATGAGCAGTTCTTC
TRBV10-3	.	TRBJ2-2	.	CASQATGELFF	TGTGCCAGCCAAGCCACCGGGGAGCTGTTTTTT
TRBV6-5	TRBD1	TRBJ1-1	.	CASSYSSGGVYTEAFF	TGTGCCAGCAGTTACTCATCAGGGGGCGTGTACACTGAAGCTTTCTTT
TRBV9	.	TRBJ2-7	.	CASSPEGPVYEQYF	TGTGCCAGCAGCCCTGAGGGCCCTGTCTACGAGCAGTACTTC
TRBV6-1	.	TRBJ1-5	.	CASSEVRGNQPQHF	TGTGCCAGCAGTGAAGTCAGGGGCAATCAGCCCCAGCATTTT
TRBV6-1	TRBD2	TRBJ2-7	.	CASSEDDGGAETYEQYF	TGTGCCAGCAGTGAAGACGACGGGGGGGCCGAAACCTACGAGCAGTACTTC
TRBV4-1	TRBD2	TRBJ2-7	.	CASSQPAGLYEQYF	TGCGCCAGCAGCCAACCAGCGGGGCTCTACGAGCAGTACTTC
TRBV6-1	.	TRBJ1-2	few	CASSERHIGYTF	TGTGCCAGCAGTGAAAGGCACATTGGCTACACCTTC
TRBV19	.	TRBJ2-7	.	CASSPPGEGSYEQYF	TGTGCCAGTAGCCCCCCCGGGGAAGGGTCCTACGAGCAGTACTTC
TRBV30	.	TRBJ2-1	.	CAWSVGAKSEQFF	TGTGCCTGGAGTGTAGGGGCTAAGAGTGAGCAGTTCTTC
TRBV10-3	TRBD1	TRBJ2-3	.	CAISDWDRDPDTQYF	TGTGCCATCAGTGATTGGGACAGGGATCCAGATACGCAGTATTTT
TRBV7-8	TRBD1	TRBJ2-1	.	CASSQDRVYNEQFF	TGTGCCAGCAGCCAAGACAGGGTCTACAATGAGCAGTTCTTC
TRBV7-9	TRBD2	TRBJ2-5	.	CASSVAGGLETQYF	TGTGCCAGCAGCGTAGCGGGGGGGCTTGAGACCCAGTACTTC
TRBV11-2	.	TRBJ2-4	once	CASAITRGQNIQYF	TGTGCCAGCGCGATAACTCGGGGCCAAAACATTCAGTACTTC
TRBV25-1	TRBD2	TRBJ2-1	.	CASSSGTSGPYNEQFF	TGTGCCAGCAGCAGCGGGACTAGCGGACCCTACAATGAGCAGTTCTTC
TRBV6-4	.	TRBJ1-6	.	CASSDSRGANSPLHF	TGTGCCAGCAGTGACTCTCGAGGGGCGAATTCACCCCTCCACTTT
TRBV2	TRBD2	TRBJ2-3	once	CASRRLAGVTDTQYF	TGTGCCAGCAGGAGACTAGCGGGAGTCACAGATACGCAGTATTTT